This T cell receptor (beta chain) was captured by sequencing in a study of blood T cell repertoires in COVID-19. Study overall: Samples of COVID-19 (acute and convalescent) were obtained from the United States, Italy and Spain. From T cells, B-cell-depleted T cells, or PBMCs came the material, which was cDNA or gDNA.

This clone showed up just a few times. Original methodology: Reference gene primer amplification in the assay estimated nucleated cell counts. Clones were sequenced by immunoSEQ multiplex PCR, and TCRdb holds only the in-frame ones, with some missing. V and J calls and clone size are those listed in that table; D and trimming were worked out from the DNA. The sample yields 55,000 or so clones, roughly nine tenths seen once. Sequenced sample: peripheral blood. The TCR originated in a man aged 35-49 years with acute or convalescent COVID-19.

This chain's CDR3 is CASNRGGESSYNEQFF. The CDR3 DNA sequence: TGTGCCAGCAACAGGGGCGGAGAGAGCTCCTACAATGAGCAGTTCTTC. V is TRBV7-9 and J is TRBJ2-1, with 7 bases identical to TRBD1. This CDR3 is built from 16 residues. After removal of 7 bases from V and 0 bases from J, the junction contained 9 bases not matched to a gene. CDR1 is SEHNR and CDR2 is FQNEAQ in the germline V gene (reference sequence). Together with reference TRBV7-9 and TRBJ2-1, the CDR3 gives the full variable domain: DTGVSQNPRHKITKRGQNVTFRCDPISEHNRLYWYRQTLGQGPEFLTYFQNEAQLEKSRLLSDRFSAERPKGSFSTLEIQRTEQGDSAMYLCASNRGGESSYNEQFFGPGTRLTVL.